This TCR beta chain was sequenced in a study of T cell repertoires in cytomegalovirus infection. About the study: CMV epitopes, recently identified HLA-C-restricted and well-studied HLA-B-restricted, were used. Based on public TCR beta signatures, there were indications of CMV infection and of a matching HLA type. General study results and limits: The cumulative frequency of public TCR beta families identified carriers of CMV plus the relevant HLA.

One entry per CDR3 protein results from TCRdb running MiXCR on the reads. Counted here are roughly 730,000 distinct CDR3 sequences, roughly 30% occurring once; the ten biggest clones make up roughly 20%. The V and J ends lost 7 bases and 6 bases respectively, with 18 bases between them. The CDR3 runs 14 residues. Germline V CDR1 and CDR2: MNHEY, SVGAGI. Details on this clonotype: What it binds is unknown.

The material was cultured PBMCs, obtained from culture after CMV antigen stimulation. The chain joins TRBV6-5 to TRBJ1-1; D perhaps matches TRBD1 (5 bases). The source of this sequence is a human donor in good health (CMV status not recorded). Some clones in this sample may be carry-over from other donors' samples. This CDR3 is CASINLRRGAEAFF. The DNA of the CDR3 is TGTGCCAGCATTAACCTCCGACGGGGGGCTGAAGCTTTCTTT.